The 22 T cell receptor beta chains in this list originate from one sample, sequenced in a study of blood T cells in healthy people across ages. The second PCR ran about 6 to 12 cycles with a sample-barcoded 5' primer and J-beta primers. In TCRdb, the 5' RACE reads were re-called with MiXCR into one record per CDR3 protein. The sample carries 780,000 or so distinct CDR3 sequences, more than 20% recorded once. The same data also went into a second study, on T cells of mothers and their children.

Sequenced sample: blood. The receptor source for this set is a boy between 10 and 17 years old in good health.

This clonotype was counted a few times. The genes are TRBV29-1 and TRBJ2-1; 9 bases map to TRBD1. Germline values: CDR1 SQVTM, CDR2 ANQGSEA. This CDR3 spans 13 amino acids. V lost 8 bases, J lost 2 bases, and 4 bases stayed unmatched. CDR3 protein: CSIRDRAYNEQFF. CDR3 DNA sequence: TGCAGCATCCGGGACAGGGCCTACAATGAGCAGTTCTTC.

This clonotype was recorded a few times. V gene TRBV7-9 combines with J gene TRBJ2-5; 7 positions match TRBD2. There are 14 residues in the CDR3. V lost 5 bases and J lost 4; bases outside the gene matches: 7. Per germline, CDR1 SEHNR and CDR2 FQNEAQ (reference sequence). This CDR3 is CASSLRDYGETQYF. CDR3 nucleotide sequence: TGTGCCAGCAGCCTCCGGGACTATGGAGAGACCCAGTACTTC.

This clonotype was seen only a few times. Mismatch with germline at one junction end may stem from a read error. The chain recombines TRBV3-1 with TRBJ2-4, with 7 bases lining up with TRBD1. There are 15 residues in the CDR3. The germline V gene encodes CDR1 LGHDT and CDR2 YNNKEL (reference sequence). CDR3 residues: CARSQDRGRGNIQYF. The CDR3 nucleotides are TGTGCCAGGAGCCAAGATAGGGGGCGCGGGAACATTCAGTACTTC. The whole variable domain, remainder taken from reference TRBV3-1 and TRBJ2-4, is DTAVSQTPKYLVTQMGNDKSIKCEQNLGHDTMYWYKQDSKKFLKIMFSYNNKELIINETVPNRFSPKSPDKAHLNLHINSLELGDSAVYFCARSQDRGRGNIQYFGAGTRLSVL.

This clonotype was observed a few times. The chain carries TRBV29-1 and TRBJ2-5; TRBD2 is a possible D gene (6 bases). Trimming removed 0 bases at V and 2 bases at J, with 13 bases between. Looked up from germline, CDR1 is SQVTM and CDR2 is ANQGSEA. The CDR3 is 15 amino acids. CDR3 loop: CSVEEEGYPQETQYF. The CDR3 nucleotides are TGCAGCGTTGAAGAGGAGGGGTACCCACAAGAGACCCAGTACTTC.

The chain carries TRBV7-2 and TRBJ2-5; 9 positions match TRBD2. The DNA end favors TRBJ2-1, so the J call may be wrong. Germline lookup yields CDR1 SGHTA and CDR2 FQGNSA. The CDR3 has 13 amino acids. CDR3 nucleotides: TGTGCCAGCAGCCGGACTAGCGCGGCTGAGCAGTTCTTC. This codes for CASSRTSAAEQFF.

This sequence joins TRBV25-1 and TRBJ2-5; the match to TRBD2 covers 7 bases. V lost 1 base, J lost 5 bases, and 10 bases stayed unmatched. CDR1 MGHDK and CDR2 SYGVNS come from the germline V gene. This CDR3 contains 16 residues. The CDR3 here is CASSEWGGTAPETQYF. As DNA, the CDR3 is TGTGCCAGCAGTGAATGGGGGGGGACCGCCCCGGAGACCCAGTACTTC.

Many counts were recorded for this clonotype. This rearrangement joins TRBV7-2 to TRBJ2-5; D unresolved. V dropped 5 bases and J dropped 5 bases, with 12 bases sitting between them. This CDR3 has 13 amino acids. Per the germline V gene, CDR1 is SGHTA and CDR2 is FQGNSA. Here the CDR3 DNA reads TGTGCCAGCAGCCCAAGGACGAGGGAGACCCAGTACTTC. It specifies CASSPRTRETQYF.

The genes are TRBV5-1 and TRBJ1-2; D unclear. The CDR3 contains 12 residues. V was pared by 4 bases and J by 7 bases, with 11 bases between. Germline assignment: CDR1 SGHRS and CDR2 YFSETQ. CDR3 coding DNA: TGCGCCAGCAGCACGCAGAGCGGTGGCTACACCTTC. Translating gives CASSTQSGGYTF.

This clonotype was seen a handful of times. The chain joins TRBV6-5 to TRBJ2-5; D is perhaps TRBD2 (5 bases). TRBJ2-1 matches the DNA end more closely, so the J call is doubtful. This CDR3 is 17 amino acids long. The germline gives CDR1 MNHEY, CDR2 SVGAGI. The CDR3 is CASSYPQDSRGLDEQFF. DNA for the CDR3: TGTGCCAGCAGTTACCCCCAGGACTCCCGGGGTCTCGATGAGCAGTTCTTC.

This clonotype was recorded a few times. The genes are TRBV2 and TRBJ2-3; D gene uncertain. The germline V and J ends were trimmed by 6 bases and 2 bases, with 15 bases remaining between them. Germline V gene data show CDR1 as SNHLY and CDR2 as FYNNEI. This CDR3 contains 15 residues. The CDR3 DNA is TGTGCCAGCAGGACCGATAGGCCGTCCACAGATACGCAGTATTTT. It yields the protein CASRTDRPSTDTQYF.

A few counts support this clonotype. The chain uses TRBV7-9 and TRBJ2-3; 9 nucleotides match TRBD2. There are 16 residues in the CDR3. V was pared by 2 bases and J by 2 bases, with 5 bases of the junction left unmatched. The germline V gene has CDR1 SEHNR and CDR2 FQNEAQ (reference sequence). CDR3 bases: TGTGCCAGCAGCTTATATCCTAGCGGGACCACAGATACGCAGTATTTT. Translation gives CASSLYPSGTTDTQYF.

CDR3 protein: CSAVRLTGAETQYF. In DNA, the CDR3 is TGCAGTGCAGTAAGGCTGACGGGAGCAGAGACCCAGTACTTC. This chain uses TRBV20-1 with TRBJ2-5, with a weak D call TRBD2 (6 bases). The CDR3 has 14 residues. Germline V lookup: CDR1 DFQATT, CDR2 SNEGSKA (reference sequence). V lost 6 bases, J lost 4 bases, and 18 bases lay in between.

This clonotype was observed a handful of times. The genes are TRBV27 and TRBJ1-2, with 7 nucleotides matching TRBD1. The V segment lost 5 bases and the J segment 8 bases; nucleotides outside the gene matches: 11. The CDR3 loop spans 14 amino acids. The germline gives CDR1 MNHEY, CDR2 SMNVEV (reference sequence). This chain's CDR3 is CASSPIDRAWGYTF. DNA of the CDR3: TGTGCCAGCAGTCCCATCGACAGGGCATGGGGCTACACCTTC.

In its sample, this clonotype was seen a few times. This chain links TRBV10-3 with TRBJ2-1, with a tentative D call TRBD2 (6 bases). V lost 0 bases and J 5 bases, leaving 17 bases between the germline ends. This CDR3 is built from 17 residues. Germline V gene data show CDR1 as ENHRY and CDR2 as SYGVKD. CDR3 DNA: TGTGCCATCAGTGAGTCGGTAGCGGACCGCCTTCACAATGAGCAGTTCTTC. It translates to CAISESVADRLHNEQFF.

This CDR3 is CSVEALAQFF. The CDR3 coding sequence is TGCAGCGTTGAAGCACTAGCTCAGTTCTTC. The chain couples TRBV29-1 to TRBJ2-1; TRBD2 is a possible D gene (6 bases). The CDR3 length is 10 residues. Looked up from germline, CDR1 is SQVTM and CDR2 is ANQGSEA. V lost 1 base to trimming and J lost 13 bases, with 8 bases between them.

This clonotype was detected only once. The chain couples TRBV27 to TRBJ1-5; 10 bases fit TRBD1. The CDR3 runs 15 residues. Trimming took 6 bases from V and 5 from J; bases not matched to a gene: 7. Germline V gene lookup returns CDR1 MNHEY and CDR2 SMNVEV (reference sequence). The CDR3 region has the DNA TGTGCCAGCAGGACTGGGGGACAGGGGCATCAGCCCCAGCATTTT. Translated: CASRTGGQGHQPQHF.

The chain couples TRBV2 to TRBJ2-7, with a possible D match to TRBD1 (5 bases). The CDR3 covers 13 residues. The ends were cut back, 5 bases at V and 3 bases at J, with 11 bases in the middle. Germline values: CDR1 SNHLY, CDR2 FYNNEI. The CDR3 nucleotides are TGTGCCAGCAGTCGAAGACAGAGCTACGAGCAGTACTTC. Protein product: CASSRRQSYEQYF. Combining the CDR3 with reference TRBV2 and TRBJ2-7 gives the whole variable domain EPEVTQTPSHQVTQMGQEVILRCVPISNHLYFYWYRQILGQKVEFLVSFYNNEISEKSEIFDDQFSVERPDGSNFTLKIRSTKLEDSAMYFCASSRRQSYEQYFGPGTRLTVT.

The CDR3 loop reads CASSPRDKQTDTQYF. CDR3 coding DNA: TGTGCCAGCAGCCCCCGGGACAAGCAGACAGATACGCAGTATTTT. The rearrangement links TRBV7-9 to TRBJ2-3; weak D call: TRBD1 (6 bases). Trimming pared 5 bases from V and 3 bases from J, leaving 15 bases between. The germline gives CDR1 SEHNR, CDR2 FQNEAQ (reference sequence). The CDR3 sequence is 15 residues long.

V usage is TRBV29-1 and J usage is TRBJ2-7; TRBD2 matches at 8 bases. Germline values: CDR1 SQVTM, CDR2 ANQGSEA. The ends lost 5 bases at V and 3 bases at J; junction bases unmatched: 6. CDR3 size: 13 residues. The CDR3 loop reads CSVTAGVIYEQYF. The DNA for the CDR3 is TGCAGCGTTACAGCGGGGGTAATCTACGAGCAGTACTTC.

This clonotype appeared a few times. This CDR3 is CATSTRTGGRETQYF. Written as DNA, the CDR3 is TGTGCCACCAGCACCCGGACAGGGGGCAGGGAGACCCAGTACTTC. This chain joins TRBV15 and TRBJ2-5; 11 nucleotides align to TRBD1. The CDR3 covers 15 residues. Germline CDR1 is LNHNV and CDR2 is YYDKDF (reference sequence). After removal of 4 bases from V and 5 bases from J, the junction contained 6 bases not matched to a gene.

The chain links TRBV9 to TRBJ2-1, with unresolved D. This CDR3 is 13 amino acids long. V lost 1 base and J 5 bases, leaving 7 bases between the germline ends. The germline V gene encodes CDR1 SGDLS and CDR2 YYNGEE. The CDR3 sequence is CASSVLLNNEQFF. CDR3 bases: TGTGCCAGCAGCGTATTGCTAAACAATGAGCAGTTCTTC. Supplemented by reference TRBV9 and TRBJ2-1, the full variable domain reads DSGVTQTPKHLITATGQRVTLRCSPRSGDLSVYWYQQSLDQGLQFLIQYYNGEERAKGNILERFSAQQFPDLHSELNLSSLELGDSALYFCASSVLLNNEQFFGPGTRLTVL.

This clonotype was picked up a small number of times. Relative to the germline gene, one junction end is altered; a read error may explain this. This CDR3 is CASSPRGWNTGELFF. CDR3 DNA sequence: TGTGCTAGCAGCCCCAGGGGCTGGAACACCGGGGAGCTGTTTTTT. The chain joins TRBV7-7 to TRBJ2-2, with D perhaps TRBD1 (6 bases). The CDR3 runs to 15 residues. Germline CDR1 is SSHAT and CDR2 is FNYEAQ (reference sequence).